Given below is one T cell receptor (beta chain) in context. This specimen comes from a study of technical replicates of blood from a handful of donors. Data came from immunoSEQ multiplex PCR; TCRdb stores just in-frame clones and leaves some out. The sample records roughly 45,000 clones, around 90% being singletons. Deletions cut 7 bases from V and 4 bases from J, with 17 bases between. The CDR3 is made up of 15 amino acids. CDR1 is LNHDA, CDR2 SQIVND, per germline (reference sequence). This receptor was taken from a human donor in good health. Some clones in this sample may be carry-over from other donors' samples. The chain combines TRBV19 with TRBJ1-5; D possibly corresponds to TRBD1 (5 bases). Sample: PBMCs. This CDR3 is CASTPVGGRNQPQHF. CDR3 DNA: TGTGCCAGTACCCCTGTGGGGGGTAGGAATCAGCCCCAGCATTTT. The complete variable domain, with remaining parts taken from reference TRBV19 and TRBJ1-5, reads DGGITQSPKYLFRKEGQNVTLSCEQNLNHDAMYWYRQDPGQGLRLIYYSQIVNDFQKGDIAEGYSVSREKKESFPLTVTSAQKNPTAFYLCASTPVGGRNQPQHFGDGTRLSIL.